These T cell receptor beta chains were read from a single sample in a study of cytomegalovirus exposure and HLA in healthy donors. Method: immunoSEQ multiplex PCR; TCRdb's copy keeps in-frame clones and lacks some. The table has about 180,000 clones, 70% to 80% seen once. Sequencing used PBMCs. The receptors shown here come from a woman aged 40 to 50 in good health and CMV-seronegative. The CDR3 runs from the conserved cysteine through the conserved F or W. D genes are given only for firm matches. Clone size, where shown, is once, few, many, or a class for clones that have expanded.

DNA: TGTGCCAGCAGCCCCACCGGGACAGGGGTATACGAGCAGTACTTC
CDR3: CASSPTGTGVYEQYF
J: TRBJ2-7
D: TRBD1
size: -
V: TRBV7-2

DNA: TGCGCCAGCAGAGGAGACGTACGCTACGAGCAGTACTTC
CDR3: CASRGDVRYEQYF
J: TRBJ2-7
D: -
size: -
V: TRBV5-1

DNA: TGTGCCAGCAGTGGGGGCCTCTGGGGCTACGAGCAGTACTTC
CDR3: CASSGGLWGYEQYF
J: TRBJ2-7
D: -
size: -
V: TRBV2

DNA: TGTGCCAGCAGCGTTGCAGACTCTGGAAACACCATATATTTT
CDR3: CASSVADSGNTIYF
J: TRBJ1-3
D: -
size: -
V: TRBV9

DNA: TGTGCCAGCAGTGTGATCCGCTCCGGCGAGCAGTACTTC
CDR3: CASSVIRSGEQYF
J: TRBJ2-7
D: -
size: -
V: TRBV27

DNA: TGTGCCAGCAGCGTAGGTATTCACAATGAGCAGTTCTTC
CDR3: CASSVGIHNEQFF
J: TRBJ2-1
D: -
size: -
V: TRBV9

DNA: TGCGCCAGCAGCCAAGATTATGAGGGATACGAGCAGTACTTC
CDR3: CASSQDYEGYEQYF
J: TRBJ2-7
D: -
size: few
V: TRBV4-3

DNA: TGTGCCAGCAGTCCTAGCAGAAACACCGGGGAGCTGTTTTTT
CDR3: CASSPSRNTGELFF
J: TRBJ2-2
D: -
size: -
V: TRBV2

DNA: TGTGCCATCAGTGAGTCGGCAGGGCAGAACACTGAAGCTTTCTTT
CDR3: CAISESAGQNTEAFF
J: TRBJ1-1
D: -
size: few
V: TRBV10-3

DNA: TGTGCCATCCAGGGGGGCGGGATCTACGAGCAGTACTTC
CDR3: CAIQGGGIYEQYF
J: TRBJ2-7
D: -
size: -
V: TRBV10-3

DNA: TGTGCCAGTAGTATGGGGGGCACTGAAGCTTTCTTT
CDR3: CASSMGGTEAFF
J: TRBJ1-1
D: -
size: -
V: TRBV19

DNA: TGCAGCGTTGAAGAAGGTCAGGCGAGCTCCTACGAGCAGTACTTC
CDR3: CSVEEGQASSYEQYF
J: TRBJ2-7
D: -
size: -
V: TRBV29-1

DNA: TGTGCCAGCAGCGCGTGGACTAGCGGGGGGGAGACCCAGTACTTC
CDR3: CASSAWTSGGETQYF
J: TRBJ2-5
D: TRBD2
size: -
V: TRBV28

DNA: TGTGCCAGGGAGCTAGGGGGCGCGACGGAGGGCTACACCTTC
CDR3: CARELGGATEGYTF
J: TRBJ1-2
D: TRBD1
size: -
V: TRBV2

DNA: TGTGCCAGCTACAGGGATCCGTACGAAAAACTGTTTTTT
CDR3: CASYRDPYEKLFF
J: TRBJ1-4
D: -
size: few
V: TRBV2

DNA: TGTGCCAGTAGTATACTAGCGGTCCCCTACGAGCAGTACTTC
CDR3: CASSILAVPYEQYF
J: TRBJ2-7
D: TRBD2
size: -
V: TRBV19

DNA: TGTGCCAGCAGGGGAGGGGCGGACACTGAAGCTTTCTTT
CDR3: CASRGGADTEAFF
J: TRBJ1-1
D: -
size: -
V: TRBV6-1